Reported below is one TCR beta chain. This specimen belongs to a study of T-cell memory formation after mild COVID-19. TCRdb re-called the 5' RACE reads with MiXCR, one entry per CDR3 protein. The table includes 110,000 or so distinct CDR3 sequences, roughly 20% detected once. The CDR3 loop spans 15 amino acids. Per germline, CDR1 MNHEY and CDR2 SVGEGT. Trimming took 6 bases from V and 1 from J; bases not matched to a gene: 6. Sequencing was done on a sample of PBMCs or a T cell subset sorted from them (not recorded which). J is TRBJ2-7 and V is TRBV6-2 or TRBV6-3; 10 bases fit TRBD1. This clonotype was sampled from a man younger than 30 who had mild COVID-19 (a few samples of this study predate the infection). Cell type and time point are not known. The CDR3 is CASSNGGQGSYEQYV. The CDR3 DNA follows: TGTGCCAGCAGCAACGGGGGACAGGGGTCCTACGAGCAGTACGTC.